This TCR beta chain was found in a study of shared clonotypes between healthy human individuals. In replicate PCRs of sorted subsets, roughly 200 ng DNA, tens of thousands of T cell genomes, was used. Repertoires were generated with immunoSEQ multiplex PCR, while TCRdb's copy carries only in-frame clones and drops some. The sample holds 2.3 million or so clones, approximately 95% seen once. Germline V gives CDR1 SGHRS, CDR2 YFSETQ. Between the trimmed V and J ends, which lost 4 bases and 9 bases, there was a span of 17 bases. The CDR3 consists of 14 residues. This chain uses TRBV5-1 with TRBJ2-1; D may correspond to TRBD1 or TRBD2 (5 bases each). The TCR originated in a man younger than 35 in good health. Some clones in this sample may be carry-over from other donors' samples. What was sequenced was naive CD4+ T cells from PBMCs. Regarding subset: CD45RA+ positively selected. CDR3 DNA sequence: TGCGCCAGCAGCCAGCAAACTAAGGGGAGTGAGCAGTTCTTC. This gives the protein CASSQQTKGSEQFF.